The sequence of this T cell receptor beta chain was determined in a study of blood T cell repertoires in COVID-19. Study information: Samples came from the United States, Italy and Spain, spanning acute and convalescent COVID-19. Nucleic acid was either cDNA or gDNA, and it came from T cells, B-cell-depleted T cells, or PBMCs.

Assay used: immunoSEQ multiplex PCR; TCRdb lists only in-frame clones, some missing. Among approximately 130,000 clones, 80% to 90% were seen once, and the ten largest hold about 13%. Concerning this clone itself: Other DNA sequences in this specimen translate into the identical CDR3.

The sequencing sample was made of peripheral blood. The sequence was obtained from a human donor in a cohort sampled during active COVID-19.

CDR3 amino acids: CASSLDRETQYF. The CDR3 nucleotides are TGTGCCAGCAGCTTGGACAGGGAGACCCAGTACTTC. The chain uses TRBV5-4 and TRBJ2-5; D is possibly TRBD1 (5 bases). From germline, CDR1 is SGHNT and CDR2 YYREEE (reference sequence). The CDR3 runs 12 residues. V shed 0 bases and J shed 5 bases, with 5 bases lying between them.